Listed below are T cell receptor beta chains from one sample, sequenced in a study of blood T cell repertoires in COVID-19. The table came from immunoSEQ multiplex PCR; TCRdb's copy has only in-frame clones and leaves some out. Here the sample spans 120,000 or so clones, roughly four fifths being singletons. The specimen sequenced was peripheral blood. These receptor sequences come from a woman in her forties or fifties with acute or convalescent COVID-19. Each CDR3 is given with its conserved first and last residue. A D gene is named only where the DNA matches it firmly. Clone size, where shown, is once, few, many, or a class for clones that have expanded.

V: TRBV7-2; J: TRBJ2-5; D: TRBD2; size: -; CDR3: CASSFSGQETQYF; DNA: TGTGCCAGCAGCTTTAGCGGGCAAGAGACCCAGTACTTC
V: TRBV2; J: TRBJ1-6; D: -; size: -; CDR3: CASSESGGYSYNSPLHF; DNA: TGTGCCAGCAGTGAATCGGGAGGCTATTCCTATAATTCACCCCTCCACTTT
V: TRBV5-5; J: TRBJ1-5; D: -; size: -; CDR3: CASSLMAASYQPQHF; DNA: TGTGCCAGCAGCTTGATGGCTGCCAGTTATCAGCCCCAGCATTTT
V: TRBV5-6; J: TRBJ2-7; D: TRBD1; size: once; CDR3: CASSAGTGGDNSYEQYF; DNA: TGTGCCAGCAGCGCCGGGACAGGAGGGGATAACTCCTACGAGCAGTACTTC
V: TRBV3-1/TRBV3-2; J: TRBJ1-3; D: -; size: once; CDR3: CASSQVVFGSDNTIYF; DNA: TGTGCCAGCAGCCAAGTTGTTTTCGGGTCAGACAACACCATATATTTT
V: TRBV29-1; J: TRBJ2-3; D: -; size: -; CDR3: CSVGYPFLRATDTQYF; DNA: TGCAGCGTTGGCTACCCATTCCTCAGGGCCACAGATACGCAGTATTTT
V: TRBV10-3; J: TRBJ2-7; D: -; size: -; CDR3: CAISLYGYEQYF; DNA: TGTGCCATCAGTCTCTACGGCTACGAGCAGTACTTC
V: TRBV27; J: TRBJ2-3; D: -; size: -; CDR3: CASSSGLTQYF; DNA: TGTGCCAGCAGTTCTGGACTAACGCAGTATTTT
V: TRBV19; J: TRBJ1-3; D: -; size: few; CDR3: CASGQTSGNTIYF; DNA: TGTGCCAGCGGACAGACCTCTGGAAACACCATATATTTT
V: TRBV5-4; J: TRBJ2-7; D: -; size: -; CDR3: CASSFTGGPNEQYF; DNA: TGTGCCAGCAGCTTCACGGGGGGCCCCAACGAGCAGTACTTC
V: TRBV6-5; J: TRBJ1-2; D: -; size: -; CDR3: CASPTGQGNGYTF; DNA: TGTGCCAGCCCTACAGGCCAGGGGAATGGCTACACCTTC
V: TRBV4-1; J: TRBJ2-7; D: TRBD1; size: once; CDR3: CASSHPGQGGYEQYF; DNA: TGCGCCAGCAGCCATCCGGGACAGGGGGGATACGAGCAGTACTTC
V: TRBV6-5; J: TRBJ2-7; D: -; size: -; CDR3: CASNSQATYEQYF; DNA: TGTGCCAGCAATTCTCAAGCAACCTACGAGCAGTACTTC
V: TRBV7-3; J: TRBJ1-6; D: TRBD1; size: -; CDR3: CASSSSGQSNSPLHF; DNA: TGTGCCAGCAGCTCTTCGGGACAGAGTAATTCACCCCTCCACTTT
V: TRBV7-9; J: TRBJ1-1; D: TRBD1; size: -; CDR3: CASRTGATEAFF; DNA: TGTGCCAGCAGAACAGGGGCTACTGAAGCTTTCTTT
V: TRBV28; J: TRBJ2-7; D: -; size: -; CDR3: CASSPGRNYEQYF; DNA: TGTGCCAGCAGTCCCGGCAGGAACTACGAGCAGTACTTC
V: TRBV18; J: TRBJ2-1; D: TRBD1; size: -; CDR3: CASSRRDREANEQFF; DNA: TGTGCCAGCTCACGCCGGGACAGGGAGGCTAATGAGCAGTTCTTC